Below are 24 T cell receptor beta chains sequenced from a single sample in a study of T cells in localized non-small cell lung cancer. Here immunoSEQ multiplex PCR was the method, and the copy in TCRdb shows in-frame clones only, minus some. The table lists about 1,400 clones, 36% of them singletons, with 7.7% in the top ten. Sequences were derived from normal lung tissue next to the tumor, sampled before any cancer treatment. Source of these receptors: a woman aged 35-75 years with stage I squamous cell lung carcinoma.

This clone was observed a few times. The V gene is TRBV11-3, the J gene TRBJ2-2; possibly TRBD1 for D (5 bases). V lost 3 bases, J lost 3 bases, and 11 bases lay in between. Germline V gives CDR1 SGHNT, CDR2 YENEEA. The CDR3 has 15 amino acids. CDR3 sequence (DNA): TGTGCCAGCAGCTTGAGACAGCTAGACACCGGGGAGCTGTTTTTT. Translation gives CASSLRQLDTGELFF. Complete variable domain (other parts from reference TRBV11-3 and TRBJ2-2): EAGVVQSPRYKIIEKKQPVAFWCNPISGHNTLYWYLQNLGQGPELLIRYENEEAVDDSQLPKDRFSAERLKGVDSTLKIQPAELGDSAVYLCASSLRQLDTGELFFGEGSRLTVL.

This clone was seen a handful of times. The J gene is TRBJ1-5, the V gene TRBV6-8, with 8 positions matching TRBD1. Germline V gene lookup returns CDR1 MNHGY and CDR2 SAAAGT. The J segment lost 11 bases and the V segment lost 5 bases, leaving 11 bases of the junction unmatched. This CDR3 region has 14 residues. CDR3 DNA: TGTGCCAGCAGTGATCACACAGGGGGGCAAGCCCAGCATTTT. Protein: CASSDHTGGQAQHF.

CDR3 protein: CASSQDGLKLFF. CDR3 DNA: TGCGCCAGCAGCCAAGATGGGTTAAAACTGTTTTTT. V gene TRBV4-1 combines with J gene TRBJ1-4, with D uncertain. V shed 0 bases and J shed 10 bases, with 6 bases lying between them. Germline CDR1 reads MGHRA; CDR2 reads YSYEKL. CDR3 length: 12 residues.

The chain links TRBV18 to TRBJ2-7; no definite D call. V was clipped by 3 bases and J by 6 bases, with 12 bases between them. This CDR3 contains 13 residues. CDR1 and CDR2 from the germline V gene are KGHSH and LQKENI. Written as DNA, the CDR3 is TGTGCCAGCTCACCGGGCATCACGGGCGAGCAGTACTTC. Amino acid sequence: CASSPGITGEQYF.

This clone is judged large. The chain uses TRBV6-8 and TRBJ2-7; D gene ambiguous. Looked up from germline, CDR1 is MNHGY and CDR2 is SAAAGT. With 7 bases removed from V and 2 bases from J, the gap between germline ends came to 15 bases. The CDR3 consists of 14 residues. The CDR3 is CASTPDRFPYEQYF. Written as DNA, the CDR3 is TGTGCCAGCACCCCGGATAGGTTTCCCTACGAGCAGTACTTC.

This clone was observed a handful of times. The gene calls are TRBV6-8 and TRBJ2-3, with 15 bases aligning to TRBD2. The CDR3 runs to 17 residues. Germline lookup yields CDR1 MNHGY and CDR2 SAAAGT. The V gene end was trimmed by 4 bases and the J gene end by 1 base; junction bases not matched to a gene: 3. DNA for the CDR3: TGTGCCAGCAGTTGGACTAGCGGGGGGGCACGCACAGATACGCAGTATTTT. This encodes CASSWTSGGARTDTQYF.

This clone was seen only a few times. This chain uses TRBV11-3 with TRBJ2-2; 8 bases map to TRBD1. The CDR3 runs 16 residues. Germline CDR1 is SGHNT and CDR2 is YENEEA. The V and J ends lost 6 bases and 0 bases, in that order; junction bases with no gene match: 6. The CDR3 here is CASSPGTGPNTGELFF. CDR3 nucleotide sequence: TGTGCCAGCAGTCCCGGGACAGGACCGAACACCGGGGAGCTGTTTTTT. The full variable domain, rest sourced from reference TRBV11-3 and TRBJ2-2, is EAGVVQSPRYKIIEKKQPVAFWCNPISGHNTLYWYLQNLGQGPELLIRYENEEAVDDSQLPKDRFSAERLKGVDSTLKIQPAELGDSAVYLCASSPGTGPNTGELFFGEGSRLTVL.

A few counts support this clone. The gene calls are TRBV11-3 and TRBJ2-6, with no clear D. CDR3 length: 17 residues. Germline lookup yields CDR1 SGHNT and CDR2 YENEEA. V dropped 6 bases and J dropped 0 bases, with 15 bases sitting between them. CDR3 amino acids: CASRLYKESSGANVLTF. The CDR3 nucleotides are TGTGCCAGCAGGTTATACAAGGAAAGCTCTGGGGCCAACGTCCTGACTTTC.

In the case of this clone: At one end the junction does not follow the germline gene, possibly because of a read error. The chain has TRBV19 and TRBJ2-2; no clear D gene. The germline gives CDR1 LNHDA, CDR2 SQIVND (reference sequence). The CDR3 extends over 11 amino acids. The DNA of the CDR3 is TGTGCCAGCAGTAACACCGGGGAGCTGTTTTTT. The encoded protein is CASSNTGELFF.

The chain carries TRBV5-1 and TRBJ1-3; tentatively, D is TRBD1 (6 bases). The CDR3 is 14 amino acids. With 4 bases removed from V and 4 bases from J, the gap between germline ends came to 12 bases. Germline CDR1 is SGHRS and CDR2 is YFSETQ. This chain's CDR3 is CASSIQTGGNTIYF. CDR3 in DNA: TGCGCCAGCAGCATCCAGACAGGAGGAAACACCATATATTTT.

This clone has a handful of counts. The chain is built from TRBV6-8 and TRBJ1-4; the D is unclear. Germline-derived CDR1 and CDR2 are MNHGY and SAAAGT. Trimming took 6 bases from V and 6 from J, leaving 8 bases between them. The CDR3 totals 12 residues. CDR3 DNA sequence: TGTGCCAGCAGGGGCCCCTATGAAAAACTGTTTTTT. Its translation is CASRGPYEKLFF.

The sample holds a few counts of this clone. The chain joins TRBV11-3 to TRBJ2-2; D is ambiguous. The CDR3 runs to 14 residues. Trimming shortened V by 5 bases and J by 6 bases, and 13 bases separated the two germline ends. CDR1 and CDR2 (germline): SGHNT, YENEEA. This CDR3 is CASSQFKVPGELFF. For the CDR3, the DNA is TGTGCCAGCAGCCAATTTAAGGTCCCCGGGGAGCTGTTTTTT.

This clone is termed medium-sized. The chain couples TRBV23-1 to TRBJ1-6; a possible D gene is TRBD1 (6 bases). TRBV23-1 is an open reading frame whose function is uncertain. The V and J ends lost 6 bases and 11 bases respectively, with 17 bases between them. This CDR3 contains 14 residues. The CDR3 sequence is CASSRTGILTPLHF. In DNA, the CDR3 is TGCGCCAGCAGCCGAACAGGGATCCTAACACCCCTCCACTTT.

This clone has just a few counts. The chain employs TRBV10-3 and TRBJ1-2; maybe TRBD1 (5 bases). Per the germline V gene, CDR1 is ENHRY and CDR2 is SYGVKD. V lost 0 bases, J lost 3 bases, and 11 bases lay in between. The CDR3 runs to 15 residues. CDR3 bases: TGTGCCATCAGTGAGTCTGGGGACCGGGACTATGGCTACACCTTC. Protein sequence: CAISESGDRDYGYTF.

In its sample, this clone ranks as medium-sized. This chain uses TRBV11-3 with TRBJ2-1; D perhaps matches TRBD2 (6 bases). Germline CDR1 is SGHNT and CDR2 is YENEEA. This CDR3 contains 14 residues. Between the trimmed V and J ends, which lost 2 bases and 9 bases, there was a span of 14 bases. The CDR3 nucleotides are TGTGCCAGCAGCTTATGGCTATTAGCGGCTGAGCAGTTCTTC. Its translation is CASSLWLLAAEQFF.

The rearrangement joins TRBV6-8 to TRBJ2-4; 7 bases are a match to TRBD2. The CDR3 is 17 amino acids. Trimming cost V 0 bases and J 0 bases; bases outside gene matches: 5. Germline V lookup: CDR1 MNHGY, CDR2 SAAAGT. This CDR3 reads CASSYSWEGLAKNIQYF. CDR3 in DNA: TGTGCCAGCAGTTACTCGTGGGAGGGCTTAGCCAAAAACATTCAGTACTTC.

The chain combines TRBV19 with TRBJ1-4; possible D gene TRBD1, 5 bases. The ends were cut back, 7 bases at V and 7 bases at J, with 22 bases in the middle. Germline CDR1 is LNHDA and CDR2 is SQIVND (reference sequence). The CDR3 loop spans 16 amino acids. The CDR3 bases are TGTGCCAGTACCCCCACGTTGAGACAGAGGGGTGAAAAACTGTTTTTT. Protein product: CASTPTLRQRGEKLFF.

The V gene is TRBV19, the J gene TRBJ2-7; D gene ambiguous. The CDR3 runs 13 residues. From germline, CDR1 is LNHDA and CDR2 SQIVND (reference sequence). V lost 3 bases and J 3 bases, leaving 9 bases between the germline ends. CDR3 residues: CASSIGRVYEQYF. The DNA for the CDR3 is TGTGCCAGTAGTATCGGAAGAGTCTACGAGCAGTACTTC. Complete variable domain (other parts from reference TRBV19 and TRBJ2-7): DGGITQSPKYLFRKEGQNVTLSCEQNLNHDAMYWYRQDPGQGLRLIYYSQIVNDFQKGDIAEGYSVSREKKESFPLTVTSAQKNPTAFYLCASSIGRVYEQYFGPGTRLTVT.

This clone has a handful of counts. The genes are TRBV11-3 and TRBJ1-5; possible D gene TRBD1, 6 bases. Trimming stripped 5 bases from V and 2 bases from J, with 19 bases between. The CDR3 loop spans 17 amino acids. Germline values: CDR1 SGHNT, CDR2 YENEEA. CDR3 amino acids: CASSPEQGMLGNQPQHF. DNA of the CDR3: TGTGCCAGCAGCCCAGAACAGGGAATGTTAGGCAATCAGCCCCAGCATTTT.

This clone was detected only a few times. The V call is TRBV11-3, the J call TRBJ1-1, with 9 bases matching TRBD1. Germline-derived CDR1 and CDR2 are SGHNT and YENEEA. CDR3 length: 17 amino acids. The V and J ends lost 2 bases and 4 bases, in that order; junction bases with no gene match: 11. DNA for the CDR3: TGTGCCAGCAGCTTACGACCTACAGGGGGCTTCGGCACTGAAGCTTTCTTT. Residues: CASSLRPTGGFGTEAFF.

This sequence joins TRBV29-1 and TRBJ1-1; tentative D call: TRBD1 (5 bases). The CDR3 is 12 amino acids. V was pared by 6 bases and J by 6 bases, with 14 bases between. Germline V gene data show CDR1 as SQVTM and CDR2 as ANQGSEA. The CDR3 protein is CSVPDTWPEAFF. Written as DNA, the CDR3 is TGCAGCGTCCCGGACACCTGGCCTGAAGCTTTCTTT.

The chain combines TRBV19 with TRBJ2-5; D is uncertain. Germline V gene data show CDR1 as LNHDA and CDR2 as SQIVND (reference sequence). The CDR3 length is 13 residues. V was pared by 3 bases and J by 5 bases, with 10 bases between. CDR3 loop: CASSMVYRETQYF. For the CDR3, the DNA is TGTGCCAGTAGTATGGTCTACCGGGAGACCCAGTACTTC. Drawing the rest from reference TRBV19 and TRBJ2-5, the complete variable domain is DGGITQSPKYLFRKEGQNVTLSCEQNLNHDAMYWYRQDPGQGLRLIYYSQIVNDFQKGDIAEGYSVSREKKESFPLTVTSAQKNPTAFYLCASSMVYRETQYFGPGTRLLVL.

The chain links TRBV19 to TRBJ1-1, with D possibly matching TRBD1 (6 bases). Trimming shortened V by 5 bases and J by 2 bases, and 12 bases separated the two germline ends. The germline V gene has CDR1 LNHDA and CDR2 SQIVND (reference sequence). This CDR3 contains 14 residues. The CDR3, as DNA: TGTGCCAGTAGTCGATCAGGGGCAAACACTGAAGCTTTCTTT. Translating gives CASSRSGANTEAFF.

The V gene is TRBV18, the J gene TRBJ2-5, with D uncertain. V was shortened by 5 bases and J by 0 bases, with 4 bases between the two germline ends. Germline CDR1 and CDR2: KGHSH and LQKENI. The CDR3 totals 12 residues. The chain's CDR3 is CASSTDQETQYF. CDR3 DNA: TGTGCCAGCTCAACGGACCAAGAGACCCAGTACTTC.